This T cell receptor beta chain was recovered during a study of cytomegalovirus exposure and HLA in healthy donors (dated by TCRdb to 2016 to 2017). Background on the whole study: In an earlier analysis of 587 of the donors, 250 to 350 Gb of sequence data and 100 million or so unique TCR beta sequences from 180 million or so T cells were reported. Donor age, sex, ethnicity and CMV serostatus were compiled together with the repertoire data. To predict cytomegalovirus infection status, the study brought together high-throughput TCR immunosequencing, statistical association of individual TCRs with disease status, and machine learning. Every discovery cohort repertoire had been produced on one sequencing platform. About five DR-DQ haplotypes were handled as single units for association and clustering because linkage in the cohort was strong. Class I and class II HLA loci were covered by the typing at four-digit resolution. Across some 400 genotyped donors of the cohort, an average of about 240,000 unique TCR beta nucleotide sequences per donor were sequenced, and 15% to 20% of those sequences were non-productive. Rather than using new phenotypic data, the later analysis identified candidate immune exposures from TCR beta sequences and from how often those sequences occurred across donors. The study aimed to test whether cataloging public T cell receptors could reveal signatures of past pathogen exposure. In addition to the first cohort of around 670 subjects, a separate validation cohort of approximately 120 different subjects was used. Of the 300 to 450 genotyped donors, 81% were placed in the genetic ancestry cluster associated with self-reported Caucasian donors. The T cell repertoires of about 700 subjects were profiled by immunosequencing and related to cytomegalovirus serostatus. A later analysis re-analyzed previously published TCR beta repertoires from 500 to 700 donors and added high-resolution HLA genotyping to study TCR occurrence patterns. Typing coverage varied by locus: roughly 629-640 donors for A, B, C, DRB1 and DQB1; under 550 for DQA1; some 610 for DPA1; more than 450 for DPB1. In an earlier analysis of 500 to 650 of the donors, high-throughput TCR beta sequencing was used to judge whether each TCR beta V gene segment behaved as functional or pseudogenic. Genome-wide SNP genotypes for about three fifths of the roughly 670 donors were used in a later genetic analysis, which treated that subset as a discovery cohort. An early release covering roughly 600 HLA-typed donors comprised approximately 290 gigabases of sequencing data and around 80 million unique TCR sequences.

Preparation of the library involved the immunoSEQ multiplex PCR assay. For the multiplex PCR, a mixture combining 60 forward primers for TCR Vbeta segments and 13 reverse primers for TCR Jbeta segments was used. Amplification of the CDR3 region of rearranged TCR beta genes was performed with a multiplex PCR assay on genomic DNA. The Illumina HiSeq System was used to sequence the amplified TCR beta libraries as 87-base-pair reads. Under the source paper's analysis protocol: A later analysis counted about 76 million unique TCR beta chains across the 640 or so repertoires, and 10 million to 12 million of these chains were shared by at least two donors. Raw reads were error-corrected and collapsed into unique sequences with a nearest-neighbor algorithm that merged closely related sequences to remove PCR and sequencing errors. To assign V, D and J gene segments, CDR3 sequences were aligned to IMGT reference sequences. For a sequence to be retained, a match of at least six nucleotides to both a V gene segment and a J gene segment was required. Rearrangements were classified as productive when the CDR3 lacked stop codons and remained in frame with V and J, and all other rearrangements were classified as non-productive. Following IMGT convention, CDR3 was defined as the stretch from the second conserved V-encoded cysteine up to the conserved J-encoded phenylalanine. The earlier analysis of 550 to 650 of the donors excluded any sequence lacking an unambiguous match to a single V gene segment. In an earlier analysis of several hundred of the donors, V segments were called functional above 56.7% productive rearrangements and were called segregating when the between-donor standard deviation exceeded 5%. A statistical classification framework was built to diagnose cytomegalovirus status from the catalog of TCR beta chain sequences. A later analysis assigned V and J genes by comparing TCR nucleotide sequences with IMGT/GENE-DB human TR gene sequences. In a later analysis, CDR3 sequences and most-parsimonious VDJ recombination scenarios were assigned using the TCRdist pipeline. In a later analysis, each TCR beta chain was defined by its CDR3 amino acid sequence together with its V-gene family, and reads without a unique V-gene family were excluded. To address suspected cross-contamination and a sequencing artifact, a later analysis removed 550 to 750 highly shared, low-generation-probability nucleotide sequences. In a later analysis, a clonal expansion index for each public chain was calculated from normalized within-repertoire ranks of inferred template counts. A later analysis computed generation probabilities with a VDJ recombination model fitted to out-of-frame rearrangements, and checked the results against IGoR. Hypergeometric tests were used in a later analysis to score TCR-TCR, TCR-HLA and TCR-CMV co-occurrence, with a repertoire-size bias correction applied to the TCR pairs. To estimate false discovery rates, a later analysis permuted the HLA or CMV assignments 20 times. In a later analysis, co-occurring TCRs were grouped using DBSCAN, with TCRdist sequence similarity added in when clustering inside HLA-allele-positive subsets. For co-occurrence clustering, repertoires with fewer than 30,000 or more than 120,000 public chains were excluded, along with four to six repertoires with anomalous nucleotide sharing. The table comes from immuneACCESS by way of TCRdb, which keeps in-frame sequences with V and J called. Part of the clones is missing from these tables; in studies checked, under half for an unresolved V gene and the rest for unknown reasons. V and J calls and clone size are those listed in that table; D and trimming were worked out from the DNA. This sample comprises tens of thousands of clones, 70% to 85% of them detected only once. Around 2.8% of the sample comes from the top ten.

In total, approximately 690 healthy bone marrow donors made up the cohort. At the time of sampling, all cohort members were nominally healthy, though unrecorded immune exposures were likely present. The donor tested CMV seronegative and was one of the 352 seronegative cohort members. Each donor provided a peripheral blood sample, and peripheral blood mononuclear cells were used for TCR beta sequencing. The Qiagen DNeasy Blood Extraction Kit was used to extract genomic DNA from the blood cell samples. The table lists this clone with a count of one. Its antigen remains undetermined. No quality values exist for individual bases; no much larger clone is one base distant. The cysteine opens and the phenylalanine closes a CDR3 of 13 amino acids. Just the 39-base CDR3 DNA is kept, in frame starting at base 1. The V end loses 3 bases and the J end loses 5 bases, and a stretch of 10 bases separates them. CDR1 MNHEY and CDR2 SMNVEV were looked up in the germline V gene (reference sequence).

Beyond this particular receptor, the publication reports: The only immune exposure information available for the cohort was CMV serostatus. When HLA alleles, especially DR and DQ, strongly co-occurred, attributing TCR associations to individual alleles was difficult. In a later analysis, HLA-associated TCR beta chains were found to be more clonally expanded and to have lower generation probabilities than equally common non-associated chains. The classifier was reported to diagnose cytomegalovirus status with high specificity and sensitivity in both the original and validation cohorts. The study listed 150 to 200 TCR beta chains as associated with cytomegalovirus. In an earlier analysis of fewer than 700 of the donors, most TCR beta V segments appeared in productive rearrangements about 87% or about 30% of the time, broadly matching IMGT annotations. Correlated functional status among segregating V segments might be attributable to linkage disequilibrium, but an unknown experimental factor could not be ruled out. Because counts were too low, roughly 17 rarely observed V segments, including chromosome 9 orphons, were left out of the earlier analysis of several hundred of the donors. A cluster of highly shared sequence variants was judged likely to be a technical artifact of the sequencing pipeline. It was suggested by the authors that the approach could potentially be generalized to other disease states and immunological phenotypes. Roughly uniform sequencing depth across donors was assumed in presence/absence analyses, although this assumption may not hold. A further reported finding was that TCR beta sequences accurately predicted the HLA-A and HLA-B alleles for most subjects in the first cohort. An association between a missense DCLRE1C variant and V-gene and J-gene trimming of TCR beta chains was found in a later genetic analysis and replicated in an independent cohort. Most CMV-associated TCR beta chains appeared to be HLA-restricted in a later analysis, and the HLA associations seemed to be driven largely by CMV exposure. A later analysis reported that several top co-occurrence clusters appeared linked to parvovirus B19, influenza, CMV and Epstein-Barr virus. Some IMGT-functional V segments, including TRBV6-2 and TRBV6-3, could not be told apart with the 87-base-pair reads, so those segments were excluded. Most TCR sequences were seen in very few donors, while some public TCRs were found in many individuals. Compared with the approximately 700-donor mean, donors in an Asian-associated ancestry cluster had fewer N-insertions in productive TCRs, according to a later genetic analysis. A later analysis associated 15,000 or so TCR beta sequences with specific HLA alleles at a false discovery rate of 0.05. A few of the identified cytomegalovirus-associated TCR beta chains were confirmed in vitro to be specific for cytomegalovirus antigens. In a later analysis, the rate of TCR association differed among HLA loci, with DRB1 alleles having the most associated TCRs and HLA-C alleles having the fewest. Because HLA typing was unavailable for some donors at each locus, only the typed subset was used in association tests. In this cohort, only TCR beta chains were sequenced, and detectable features were limited by the absence of alpha or paired-chain data.

The sequencing sample was made of PBMCs. This TCR derives from a man over 45 in good health and CMV-seronegative. The V and J genes are TRBV27 and TRBJ2-5; no D gene call is confident. The nucleotides read TGTGCCAGCAGTTTCTTGGTCGGGGAGACCCAGTACTTC. The resulting protein is CASSFLVGETQYF.